Listed below are T cell receptor beta chains from one sample, sequenced in a study of CD8 T cells in Susac syndrome. TCRdb used MiXCR to reprocess the immunoSEQ multiplex PCR reads, holding one entry per CDR3 protein. The sample has about 120,000 distinct CDR3 sequences, approximately 91% seen once. Sequences were obtained from CD4+ T cells from PBMCs. The source is a human donor in good health. The CDR3 runs from the conserved cysteine through the conserved F or W. A D gene is named only where the DNA matches it firmly. Expanded clones get a size class; other rows say once, few or many, or leave the size out.

>TRBD2|TRBV9|TRBJ2-5|.
TGTGCCAGCAGCGTGGGGACTAGCGGCTCCCCCCAAGAGACCCAGTACTTC
CASSVGTSGSPQETQYF
>TRBD1|TRBV6-6|TRBJ1-1|.
TGTGCCAGCAGGGAGTACAGGGGTGAAGCTTTCTTT
CASREYRGEAFF
>.|TRBV6-2/TRBV6-3|TRBJ1-2|.
TGTGCCAGAGGTTCGACGTCAGGGGGCTACACCTTC
CARGSTSGGYTF
>.|TRBV7-9|TRBJ2-1|.
TGTGCCAGCAGCTTAGCGCTAGAAACCAATGAGCAGTTCTTC
CASSLALETNEQFF
>TRBD2|TRBV7-2|TRBJ2-1|.
TGTGCCAGCAGCGAGGGGCTAGCGGGAAACAATGAGCAGTTCTTC
CASSEGLAGNNEQFF
>TRBD1|TRBV3-1|TRBJ1-4|.
TGTGCCAGCAGCCACAGGGACAGGCGGTCGAATGAAAAACTGTTTTTT
CASSHRDRRSNEKLFF
>.|TRBV12-3/TRBV12-4|TRBJ1-3|.
TGTGCCAGCAGGGCCGACTCCGGGGGGGCTACGGGAAACACCATATATTTT
CASRADSGGATGNTIYF
>.|TRBV7-9|TRBJ1-1|.
TGTGCCAGCAGCTCCGCGGGCCCGAACACTGAAGCTTTCTTT
CASSSAGPNTEAFF
>.|TRBV29-1|TRBJ1-5|.
TGCAGCGTTGAGGTCGGCGCAGGGGGCAATCAGCCCCAGCATTTT
CSVEVGAGGNQPQHF
>.|TRBV4-3|TRBJ2-1|.
TGCGCCAGCAGTTCCCGAGGGGGAGGACGCGGAGAGCAGTTCTTC
CASSSRGGGRGEQFF
>TRBD1|TRBV5-4|TRBJ2-3|.
TGTGCCAGCAGCTCGGGGACAGGGGGCCTTAGCACAGATACGCAGTATTTT
CASSSGTGGLSTDTQYF
>.|TRBV3-1|TRBJ1-1|once
TGTGCCAGCAGCCAACGGACGGCGAATGAAGCTTTCTTT
CASSQRTANEAFF
>TRBD2|TRBV6-1|TRBJ2-7|.
TGTGCCAGCAGGCGCGCCACTAGCGGGAGTACTACCTACGAGCAGTACTTC
CASRRATSGSTTYEQYF
>.|TRBV4-3|TRBJ2-5|.
TGCGCCAGCAGCCAAGATTCTGGTTCGGAGACCCAGTACTTC
CASSQDSGSETQYF
>.|TRBV27|TRBJ2-2|.
TGTGCCAGCAGTTTACCCCGGGTCGCGAACACCGGGGAGCTGTTTTTT
CASSLPRVANTGELFF
>.|TRBV7-9|TRBJ2-2|.
TGTGCCAGCAGGTCGCCGGTCAGGAACACCGGGGAGCTGTTTTTT
CASRSPVRNTGELFF
>.|TRBV18|TRBJ2-7|.
TGTGCCAGCTCACCACAATACGAGCAGTACTTC
CASSPQYEQYF
>.|TRBV10-3|TRBJ1-1|.
TGTGCCATCAGCGCATTAGGAGACGGTATGAACACTGAAGCTTTCTTT
CAISALGDGMNTEAFF
>TRBD1|TRBV7-2|TRBJ1-2|.
TGTGCCAGCAGCAGGCGGGACAGGGTCTATGGCTACACCTTC
CASSRRDRVYGYTF
>.|TRBV20-1|TRBJ2-2|.
TGCAGTGCTAGATTCGGGGGTAGCGGTAGAAGTGGCTGGGGGGAGCTGTTTTTT
CSARFGGSGRSGWGELFF
>.|TRBV18|TRBJ1-3|.
TGTGCCAGCTCACCAGGGGATGGAAACACCATATATTTT
CASSPGDGNTIYF
>.|TRBV2|TRBJ1-5|.
TGTGCCAGCACCCTAGACAGTAATAGCAATCAGCCCCAGCATTTT
CASTLDSNSNQPQHF
>.|TRBV18|TRBJ2-7|few
TGTGCCAGCTCATCCCCAGCCTACGAGCAGTACTTC
CASSSPAYEQYF
>.|TRBV7-2|TRBJ1-3|once
TGTGCCAGCAGCTTAGTACTGGGCGCGAGCGGTGGAAACACCATATATTTT
CASSLVLGASGGNTIYF
>.|TRBV6-5|TRBJ2-3|.
TGTGCCAGCAGTTACTCTTCCAAAGATACGCAGTATTTT
CASSYSSKDTQYF
>.|TRBV25-1|TRBJ1-2|.
TGTGCCAGCAGTGTTGAGGACACTAACTATGGCTACACCTTC
CASSVEDTNYGYTF
>.|TRBV7-2|TRBJ2-5|.
TGTGCCAGCAGCGGAGACGGGGGCCAAGAGACCCAGTACTTC
CASSGDGGQETQYF
>TRBD1|TRBV10-3|TRBJ1-2|.
TGTGCCATCAGATCAGGGGGCGTCCGGTATGGCTACACCTTC
CAIRSGGVRYGYTF
>.|TRBV7-2|TRBJ2-7|.
TGTGCCAGCAGCTCCGGCCTCTACGAGCAGTACTTC
CASSSGLYEQYF
>.|TRBV7-9|TRBJ1-3|.
TGTGCCAGCAGCCCACAGGGAACTGGAAACACCATATATTTT
CASSPQGTGNTIYF